The sequence of this TCR beta chain was determined in a study of cytomegalovirus exposure and HLA in healthy donors. As concerns this clone: The antigen is undetermined.

13 Jbeta primers and 60 Vbeta primers were used for the PCR. Sequencing used immunoSEQ multiplex PCR; TCRdb keeps in-frame clones, though not all of them. The sample consists of 200,000 or so clones, about 81% of them appearing once. Study outcomes and limitations: No immune exposure information besides CMV serostatus was available. Later analysis showed TCR association rates varying by HLA locus, highest for DRB1 and lowest for HLA-C.

Germline V gene lookup returns CDR1 SGHDT and CDR2 YYEEEE. CDR3 length: 16 amino acids. The V segment lost 4 bases and the J segment 4 bases; nucleotides outside the gene matches: 7. The genes are TRBV5-6 and TRBJ2-6; 8 positions match TRBD1. Sequencing input: PBMCs. This receptor was obtained from a woman aged 45 to 65 in good health and CMV-seropositive. CDR3 sequence: CASSLRTGRGANVLTF. The CDR3, as DNA: TGTGCCAGCAGCCTACGGACAGGGCGGGGGGCCAACGTCCTGACTTTC.